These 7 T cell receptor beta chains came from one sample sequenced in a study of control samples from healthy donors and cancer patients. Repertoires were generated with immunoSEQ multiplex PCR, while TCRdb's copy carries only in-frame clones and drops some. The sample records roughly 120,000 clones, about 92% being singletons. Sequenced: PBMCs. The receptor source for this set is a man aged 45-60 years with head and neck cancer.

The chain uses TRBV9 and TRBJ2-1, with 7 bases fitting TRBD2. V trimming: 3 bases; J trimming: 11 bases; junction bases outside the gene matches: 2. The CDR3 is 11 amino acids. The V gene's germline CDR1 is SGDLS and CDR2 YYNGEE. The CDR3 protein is CASSAGGKQFF. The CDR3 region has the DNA TGTGCCAGCAGCGCGGGGGGAAAGCAGTTCTTC.

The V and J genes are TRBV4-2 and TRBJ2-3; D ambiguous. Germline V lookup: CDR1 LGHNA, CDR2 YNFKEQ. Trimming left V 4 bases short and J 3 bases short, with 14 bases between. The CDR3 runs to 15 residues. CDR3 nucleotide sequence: TGTGCCAGCAGCCTTAGACTGGGGTTGACAGATACGCAGTATTTT. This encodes CASSLRLGLTDTQYF.

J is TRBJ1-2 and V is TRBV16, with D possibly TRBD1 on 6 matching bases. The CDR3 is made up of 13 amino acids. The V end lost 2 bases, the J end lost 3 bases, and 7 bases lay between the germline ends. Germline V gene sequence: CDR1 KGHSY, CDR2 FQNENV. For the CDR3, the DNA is TGTGCCAGCAGCCAAAACAGGGACTATGGCTACACCTTC. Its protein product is CASSQNRDYGYTF.

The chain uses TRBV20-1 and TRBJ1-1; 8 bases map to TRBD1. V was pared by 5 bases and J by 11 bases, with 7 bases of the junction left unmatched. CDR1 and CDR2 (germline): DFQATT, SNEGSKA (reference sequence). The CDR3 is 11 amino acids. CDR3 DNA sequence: TGCAGTGCTCAGACAGGGGAAGGCGCTTTCTTT. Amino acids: CSAQTGEGAFF.

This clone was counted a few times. This CDR3 reads CASSLGRGTGGTGELFF. CDR3 nucleotide sequence: TGTGCCAGCAGCTTAGGTCGGGGGACAGGGGGCACCGGGGAGCTGTTTTTT. The rearrangement uses TRBV11-2 and TRBJ2-2, with 11 bases aligning to TRBD1. The germline CDR1 and CDR2 sequences are SGHAT and FQNNGV. Trimming at V came to 1 base and at J to 4 bases, leaving 5 bases not matched to a gene. The CDR3 sequence is 17 residues long.

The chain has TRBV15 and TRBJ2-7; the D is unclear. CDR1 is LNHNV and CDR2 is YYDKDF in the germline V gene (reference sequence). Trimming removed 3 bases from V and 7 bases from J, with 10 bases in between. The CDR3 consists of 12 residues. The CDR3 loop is CATSSPTLEQYF. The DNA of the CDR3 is TGTGCCACCAGCAGTCCTACCCTGGAGCAGTACTTC.

DNA for the CDR3: TGTGCCAGCTCACCGATGAACACTGAAGCTTTCTTT. Residues: CASSPMNTEAFF. The J gene is TRBJ1-1, the V gene TRBV18; no clear D gene. V was clipped by 3 bases and J by 0 bases, with 2 bases between them. CDR1 is KGHSH, CDR2 LQKENI, per germline. This CDR3 comprises 12 residues.